A single sample is the source of the 24 T cell receptor beta chains below, sequenced in a study of T cells in tuberculosis. Documented time point: new active TB diagnosis, blood taken before or within 7 days of starting treatment. Using immunoSEQ multiplex PCR, the repertoire was profiled, and TCRdb retains in-frame clones only, with some absent. This table holds around 33,000 clones, about 85% found once. This material consisted of PBMCs, taken at tuberculosis diagnosis. The receptors stem from an adult with tuberculosis.

This chain uses TRBV6-5 with TRBJ2-1; TRBD1 agrees at 8 bases. This CDR3 contains 12 residues. CDR1 MNHEY and CDR2 SVGAGI come from the germline V gene. V dropped 6 bases and J dropped 6; count of bases not matched to a gene: 1. The CDR3 DNA is TGTGCCAGCAGAACAGGGGGCAATGAGCAGTTCTTC. Amino acid sequence: CASRTGGNEQFF.

This clone was counted between two and nine times. The rearrangement links TRBV19 to TRBJ1-2; the D is unclear. Germline CDR1 LNHDA, CDR2 SQIVND (reference sequence). Trimming took 5 bases from V and 4 from J, leaving 17 bases between them. The CDR3 is made up of 15 amino acids. In nucleotides, the CDR3 is TGTGCCAGTAGTCCCGAGAGGCGGGTGGGCTATGGCTACACCTTC. It yields the protein CASSPERRVGYGYTF.

V and J are TRBV7-8 and TRBJ1-1; D might be TRBD1 (5 bases). Trimming pared 2 bases from V and 4 bases from J, leaving 20 bases between. Germline loops: CDR1 SGHVS, CDR2 FQNEAQ. CDR3 length: 17 amino acids. The DNA for the CDR3 is TGTGCCAGCAGCTTAACGGGGGGGAAGTACCTCGGCACTGAAGCTTTCTTT. Translating it yields CASSLTGGKYLGTEAFF. Looking up the rest from reference TRBV7-8 and TRBJ1-1 gives the full variable domain: GAGVSQSPRYKVAKRGQDVALRCDPISGHVSLFWYQQALGQGPEFLTYFQNEAQLDKSGLPSDRFFAERPEGSVSTLKIQRTQQEDSAVYLCASSLTGGKYLGTEAFFGQGTRLTVV.

CDR3 in amino acids: CSAKEWSYGELFF. The CDR3 bases are TGCAGCGCCAAGGAGTGGAGCTACGGGGAGCTGTTTTTT. The chain employs TRBV29-1 and TRBJ2-2, with no clear D. Looked up from germline, CDR1 is SQVTM and CDR2 is ANQGSEA. The V end lost 7 bases, the J end lost 7 bases, and 16 bases lay between the germline ends. The CDR3 contains 13 residues.

This clone was detected only once. This rearrangement joins TRBV4-1 to TRBJ1-3; D remains unclear. There are 13 residues in the CDR3. The germline CDR1 and CDR2 sequences are MGHRA and YSYEKL. V dropped 4 bases and J dropped 2 bases, with 6 bases sitting between them. CDR3 loop: CASSPLAGNTIYF. Here the CDR3 DNA reads TGCGCCAGCAGCCCGCTAGCTGGAAACACCATATATTTT.

The gene calls are TRBV5-6 and TRBJ1-1, with TRBD1 as a possible D gene (6 bases). This CDR3 is built from 13 residues. CDR1 SGHDT and CDR2 YYEEEE come from the germline V gene. V lost 2 bases, J lost 4 bases, and 9 bases lay in between. The DNA for the CDR3 is TGTGCCAGCAGCTTTACAGGGACCACTGAAGCTTTCTTT. This codes for CASSFTGTTEAFF.

The chain is built from TRBV7-8 and TRBJ2-7; TRBD1 might be the D (5 bases). There are 13 residues in the CDR3. The V gene's germline CDR1 is SGHVS and CDR2 FQNEAQ. V was pared by 3 bases and J by 7 bases, with 13 bases between. The CDR3 spells CASSLVRDQEQYF. The CDR3 nucleotides read TGTGCCAGCAGCTTGGTCAGGGATCAGGAGCAGTACTTC.

The CDR3 region is CASSLSQGEGYEQYF. The CDR3 coding sequence is TGTGCCAGCAGTTTATCACAGGGGGAGGGATACGAGCAGTACTTC. The chain is built from TRBV28 and TRBJ2-7, with D possibly TRBD1 on 8 matching bases. Germline loops: CDR1 MDHEN, CDR2 SYDVKM. Trimming shortened V by 1 base and J by 4 bases, and 14 bases separated the two germline ends. The CDR3 has 15 amino acids.

This sequence joins TRBV10-1 and TRBJ1-2, with TRBD1 identical over 8 bases. The length of the CDR3 is 13 residues. Germline V gives CDR1 WNHNN, CDR2 SYGVQD (reference sequence). Trimming cost V 3 bases and J 6 bases; bases outside gene matches: 3. This CDR3 reads CASSDRTGNGYTF. Written as DNA, the CDR3 is TGCGCCAGCAGTGATAGGACAGGGAATGGCTACACCTTC.

This sequence joins TRBV28 and TRBJ1-2; TRBD1 agrees at 12 bases. Losses at the gene ends were 5 bases for V and 6 bases for J; bases not matched to a gene: 7. Looked up from germline, CDR1 is MDHEN and CDR2 is SYDVKM. The CDR3 totals 15 residues. CDR3 region: CASSLPGQGADGYTF. The CDR3 DNA reads as TGTGCCAGCAGTCTCCCGGGACAGGGGGCTGATGGCTACACCTTC.

The V call is TRBV6-9, the J call TRBJ1-2, with D possibly TRBD1 on 5 matching bases. From germline, CDR1 is MNHGY and CDR2 SVAAGI. The CDR3 loop spans 14 amino acids. With 7 bases removed from V and 1 base from J, the gap between germline ends came to 13 bases. As DNA, the CDR3 is TGTGCCAGCATCAACAGGTGGGATAACTATGGCTACACCTTC. As protein: CASINRWDNYGYTF.

The chain couples TRBV6-1 to TRBJ2-5, with 7 nucleotides matching TRBD1. The ends lost 8 bases at V and 5 bases at J; junction bases unmatched: 8. The V gene's germline CDR1 is MNHNS and CDR2 SASEGT. This CDR3 is built from 13 residues. The CDR3 spells CASGQEGGETQYF. The CDR3 DNA sequence: TGTGCCAGCGGGCAGGAAGGGGGCGAGACCCAGTACTTC.

The chain uses TRBV6-1 and TRBJ1-5, with D uncertain. Germline V CDR1 and CDR2: MNHNS, SASEGT. This CDR3 region has 15 residues. V lost 7 bases to trimming and J lost 0 bases, with 13 bases between them. CDR3 loop: CASTLTHYSNQPQHF. In DNA, the CDR3 is TGTGCCAGCACACTGACACATTATAGCAATCAGCCCCAGCATTTT.

The rearrangement links TRBV4-1 to TRBJ2-2, with D possibly matching TRBD2 (6 bases). Trimming cost V 3 bases and J 0 bases, with 14 bases left between them. The germline V gene encodes CDR1 MGHRA and CDR2 YSYEKL. The CDR3 sequence is 17 residues long. CDR3 residues: CASSQGELASNTGELFF. CDR3 DNA: TGCGCCAGCAGCCAGGGTGAACTAGCTTCGAACACCGGGGAGCTGTTTTTT.

The chain uses TRBV4-3 and TRBJ2-6; D is unresolved. This CDR3 contains 14 residues. CDR1 is LGHNA, CDR2 YSLEER, per germline. V lost 1 base and J 4 bases, leaving 5 bases between the germline ends. CDR3 residues: CASSQVSGANVLTF. DNA for the CDR3: TGCGCCAGCAGCCAAGTCTCCGGGGCCAACGTCCTGACTTTC.

This chain joins TRBV18 and TRBJ1-2; D is unresolved. This CDR3 contains 13 residues. Trimming removed 1 base at V and 12 bases at J, with 15 bases between. Germline V lookup: CDR1 KGHSH, CDR2 LQKENI. The CDR3 spells CASSPQLEGGNTF. DNA of the CDR3: TGTGCCAGCTCACCACAATTGGAGGGAGGAAACACCTTC. The entire variable domain, with the rest obtained from reference TRBV18 and TRBJ1-2, is as follows: NAGVMQNPRHLVRRRGQEARLRCSPMKGHSHVYWYRQLPEEGLKFMVYLQKENIIDESGMPKERFSAEFPKEGPSILRIQQVVRGDSAAYFCASSPQLEGGNTFGSGTRLTVV.

This chain connects TRBV6-5 to TRBJ1-2; a weak D match, TRBD1 (6 bases). Germline loops: CDR1 MNHEY, CDR2 SVGAGI. The CDR3 is 14 amino acids. V was cut by 6 bases and J by 2 bases, with 13 bases left in between. The CDR3 here is CASSPTGLNYGYTF. The CDR3, as DNA: TGTGCCAGCAGCCCCACAGGGTTGAACTATGGCTACACCTTC.

The chain couples TRBV30 to TRBJ1-3; no clear D gene. Germline V gene data show CDR1 as GTSNPN and CDR2 as SVGIG (reference sequence). This CDR3 contains 15 residues. V was shortened by 1 base and J by 1 base, with 11 bases between the two germline ends. CDR3 DNA sequence: TGTGCCTGGAGTGAATGGAGGTTGTCTGGAAACACCATATATTTT. This sequence encodes CAWSEWRLSGNTIYF.

This chain links TRBV4-1 with TRBJ2-3, with 11 bases aligning to TRBD2. The junction had 4 bases not matched to a gene; V was cut back by 4 bases and J by 1 base. The CDR3 contains 16 residues. Germline V lookup: CDR1 MGHRA, CDR2 YSYEKL. The CDR3 spells CASSRASGGRTDTQYF. CDR3 coding DNA: TGCGCCAGCAGCCGTGCTAGCGGGGGGCGCACAGATACGCAGTATTTT.

This chain links TRBV29-1 with TRBJ2-3; D might be TRBD2 (7 bases). The CDR3 consists of 15 residues. Germline V gene lookup returns CDR1 SQVTM and CDR2 ANQGSEA. V gave up 5 bases and J gave up 6 bases, with 21 bases separating them. The chain's CDR3 is CSVKGGTFPLDTQYF. The CDR3 DNA reads TGCAGCGTTAAGGGGGGGACTTTCCCCTTGGATACGCAGTATTTT.

The J gene is TRBJ1-4, the V gene TRBV29-1, with D possibly being TRBD1 (6 bases). The germline CDR1 and CDR2 sequences are SQVTM and ANQGSEA. The length of the CDR3 is 12 residues. V dropped 1 base and J dropped 10 bases, with 10 bases sitting between them. This CDR3 is CSVEAPGAKLFF. The CDR3 nucleotides read TGCAGCGTTGAAGCGCCAGGGGCAAAACTGTTTTTT.

The CDR3 spells CASSQLPPDLWNEQFF. The CDR3 DNA is TGCGCCAGCAGCCAACTACCACCCGACTTATGGAATGAGCAGTTCTTC. This chain joins TRBV4-1 and TRBJ2-1; D unclear. V dropped 2 bases and J dropped 7 bases, with 18 bases sitting between them. CDR1 and CDR2 from the germline V gene are MGHRA and YSYEKL. CDR3 length: 16 residues.

The rearrangement links TRBV2 to TRBJ1-2; D might be TRBD1 (6 bases). This CDR3 spans 11 amino acids. The V gene's germline CDR1 is SNHLY and CDR2 FYNNEI. V shed 9 bases and J shed 6 bases, with 11 bases lying between them. The CDR3 reads CASLGGDGYTF. The CDR3 region has the DNA TGTGCCAGTCTAGGGGGGGATGGCTACACCTTC.

The chain carries TRBV7-6 and TRBJ2-5; D is perhaps TRBD1 (5 bases). V gave up 1 base and J gave up 5 bases, with 11 bases separating them. The CDR3 covers 14 residues. Germline V gene lookup returns CDR1 SGHVS and CDR2 FNYEAQ. The CDR3: CASSLVDRGETQYF. As DNA, the CDR3 is TGTGCCAGCAGCTTAGTCGATAGGGGTGAGACCCAGTACTTC.